The present TCR beta chain was sequenced within a study of T-cell reconstitution after alpha-beta-depleted transplantation in children (TCRdb year 2016). Context from the whole study: Using TCR repertoire profiling, the study quantitatively followed how T-cell immune reconstitution unfolded in children after TCRalphabeta/CD19-depleted allogeneic hematopoietic cell transplantation. Beyond this particular receptor, the publication reports: In some patients, the high TCRbeta diversity seen at day 60 was put down to recipient T cells and intrathymic progenitors that had survived conditioning. About two months after transplant, the apparently early recovery of alphabetaT-cell counts reportedly depended on just several hundred clones that had expanded rapidly and came from non-depleted graft cells. Over subsequent months, a decline in hyperexpanded clone frequencies was noted, and after one year, T-cell counts and TCRbeta diversity were mostly ascribed to newly produced T cells.

Comments on this clonotype: The antigen it binds to is not known. The sample holds no much larger clone one base away, and base qualities are not on file.

The germline V and J ends show losses of 7 bases and 5 bases respectively, and no gene match explains 22 bases of the junction. The germline V gene provides CDR1 SQVTM and CDR2 ANQGSEA. The CDR3 runs 18 amino acids, cysteine and phenylalanine included. Just the 54-base CDR3 DNA is kept, in frame starting at base 1. The library was built by means of PCR. The reads were generated on an Illumina HiSeq 2500. TCR libraries were prepared with molecular barcoding, using unique molecular identifiers to normalize TCRbeta repertoire quantification. The public sequencing data were trimmed at Q25 with fastp and processed into clonotypes with MiXCR by TCRdb, which kept only in-frame beta chains. Duplicate CDR3 protein sequences are folded into a single record with the most common DNA and genes. The sample table holds about 470,000 distinct CDR3 sequences, of which roughly 44% were seen once. Clones ranked in the top ten supply under 30% of the sample.

The treatment or condition label on this specimen signifies: allogeneic hematopoietic cell transplantation with graft depleted of TCRalphabeta T cells and CD19 B cells. The transplant recipients were children given TCRalphabeta/CD19-depleted allogeneic hematopoietic cell grafts. The sample in question was PBMCs, obtained before TCRalphabeta/CD19-depleted stem cell transplant. The rearranged segments are TRBV29-1 and TRBJ2-5, and 10 bases in between align with TRBD1. The sequence was collected from a girl aged 2 to 10 with aplastic anemia, due to receive a stem cell transplant. The CDR3 sequence is CSAATSNRDRGSRETQYF. The DNA is TGCAGCGCGGCGACTTCGAACCGGGACAGGGGAAGTAGGGAGACCCAGTACTTC.